The 9 T cell receptor beta chains given below trace back to one sample, sequenced in a study of T cell repertoires in cytomegalovirus infection. Each CDR3 protein gets one entry after TCRdb re-called the reads with MiXCR. The repertoire holds more than 400,000 distinct CDR3 sequences, with 26% as singletons. The sequencing input was PBMCs. The source of these receptors is a human donor in good health (CMV status not recorded). Some clones in this sample may be carry-over from other donors' samples.

The chain has TRBV7-9 and TRBJ1-5; the D is unclear. Germline V gives CDR1 SEHNR, CDR2 FQNEAQ (reference sequence). The CDR3 has 12 amino acids. With 3 bases removed from V and 6 bases from J, the gap between germline ends came to 6 bases. The CDR3 loop is CASSFRSQPQHF. The CDR3 DNA follows: TGTGCCAGCAGCTTTAGGAGTCAGCCCCAGCATTTT.

This clonotype appeared a few times. This chain joins TRBV5-6 and TRBJ2-1; TRBD1 aligns across 7 bases. The CDR3 is 18 amino acids. Germline CDR1 SGHDT, CDR2 YYEEEE. The V gene end was trimmed by 0 bases and the J gene end by 6 bases; junction bases not matched to a gene: 15. In DNA form, the CDR3 reads TGTGCCAGCAGCTTGGCCAGGGGGAGATTAAGAGACCCCAATGAGCAGTTCTTC. Its protein product is CASSLARGRLRDPNEQFF.

The chain joins TRBV6-5 to TRBJ1-3; perhaps TRBD1 as D (5 bases). CDR3 length: 14 residues. Trimming took off 3 bases at V and 0 bases at J, with 6 bases between the two ends. The germline V gene encodes CDR1 MNHEY and CDR2 SVGAGI. CDR3 residues: CASSYDSSGNTIYF. For the CDR3, the DNA is TGTGCCAGCAGTTATGACAGCTCTGGAAACACCATATATTTT.

The chain couples TRBV7-1 to TRBJ1-1; tentatively, D is TRBD1 (5 bases). TRBV7-1 is assigned to the ORF class and has an uncertain function. The CDR3 is made up of 13 amino acids. Trimming removed 5 bases from V and 12 bases from J, with 19 bases in between. CDR3 sequence reads: CASSPTQARDPFF. Written as DNA, the CDR3 is TGTGCCAGCAGCCCGACACAGGCACGGGATCCTTTCTTT.

The genes are TRBV29-1 and TRBJ2-6; TRBD2 might be the D (6 bases). The CDR3 extends over 20 amino acids. V was pared by 4 bases and J by 0 bases, with 25 bases between. Per germline, CDR1 SQVTM and CDR2 ANQGSEA. CDR3 sequence (DNA): TGCAGCGTTGTGTTGGTTAGGGCAGGCGGGATGAGCTCTGGGGCCAACGTCCTGACTTTC. Amino acids: CSVVLVRAGGMSSGANVLTF.

The chain employs TRBV12-3 or TRBV12-4 and TRBJ2-5; TRBD2 aligns across 8 bases. The CDR3 length is 15 residues. Trimming at V came to 5 bases and at J to 1 base, leaving 6 bases not matched to a gene. CDR3 sequence (DNA): TGTGCCAGCAGTCAAGCGGGAGTTGGCCAAGAGACCCAGTACTTC. It encodes CASSQAGVGQETQYF.

The rearrangement links TRBV4-3 to TRBJ2-3; 8 bases line up with TRBD2. The germline V gene has CDR1 LGHNA and CDR2 YSLEER. The CDR3 sequence is 15 residues long. The V segment lost 4 bases and the J segment 5 bases; nucleotides outside the gene matches: 8. CDR3 loop: CASSPGGGHKDTQYF. CDR3 DNA: TGCGCCAGCAGCCCCGGGGGGGGGCATAAAGATACGCAGTATTTT.

This clonotype was seen repeatedly, ten times or more. The chain recombines TRBV12-3 or TRBV12-4 with TRBJ1-5; 10 nucleotides agree with TRBD1. Germline trimming cut 3 bases from V and 3 bases from J; bases unmatched to any gene: 8. The CDR3 extends over 17 amino acids. CDR3 loop: CASSFTGTGANNQPQHF. The CDR3 DNA reads TGTGCCAGCAGTTTTACCGGGACAGGGGCAAACAATCAGCCCCAGCATTTT.

This clonotype was seen a few times. The chain couples TRBV4-1 to TRBJ2-3, with TRBD2 matching over 7 bases. With 4 bases clipped from V and 6 bases from J, the junction kept 19 bases outside the gene matches. The CDR3 has 18 residues. Germline lookup yields CDR1 MGHRA and CDR2 YSYEKL. CDR3 DNA sequence: TGCGCCAGCAGCCCGCCTCCCGGGCGGGAGAGGAGGGTGGATACGCAGTATTTT. Protein: CASSPPPGRERRVDTQYF.